This T cell receptor (beta chain) was identified during a study of T cells in Graves' hyperthyroidism and ophthalmopathy. RNA transcripts served as the template for amplifying TCR beta CDR3 regions. The HTBI primer set served for first-round RT-PCR of the TCR CDR3. MiXCR, applied by TCRdb to the multiplex PCR reads, yields one record per CDR3 protein. This table holds approximately 600,000 distinct CDR3 sequences, under 25% found once. This clonotype was seen more than once but under ten times. This CDR3 region has 15 residues. In germline, CDR1 is LNHNV, CDR2 YYDKDF (reference sequence). Trimming took 1 base from V and 2 from J, leaving 9 bases between them. Reasons for excluding patients were uncontrolled infection, other autoimmune disease, pregnancy or lactation. The authors obtained PBMCs from more than 9.5 ml of fresh peripheral blood.

Specimen: blood. The chain has TRBV15 and TRBJ1-5, with D maybe TRBD1 (6 bases). The clonotype comes from a man aged 25-45 years with Graves' ophthalmopathy. As DNA, the CDR3 is TGTGCCACCAGCAGAGTAAGACAGGGCAATCAGCCCCAGCATTTT. This gives the protein CATSRVRQGNQPQHF.